Given below is one T cell receptor (beta chain) in context. The sample belongs to a study of blood T cell repertoires in COVID-19. Study information: Samples came from the United States, Italy and Spain, spanning acute and convalescent COVID-19. PBMCs, B-cell-depleted T cells, or T cells provided the cDNA or gDNA that made up the material.

CDR3 size: 15 residues. From germline, CDR1 is PRHDT and CDR2 FYEKMQ (reference sequence). Trimming at V came to 6 bases and at J to 4 bases, leaving 6 bases not matched to a gene. The method was immunoSEQ multiplex PCR; TCRdb's version includes in-frame clones alone and lacks a portion of them. The sample has around 340,000 clones; about 90% are singletons. Sequenced: PBMCs or T cells enriched from blood (not recorded which). The clonotype comes from a woman younger than 45 who had been exposed to COVID-19. The chain uses TRBV13 and TRBJ2-2, with 9 positions matching TRBD1. Here the CDR3 DNA reads TGTGCCAGCAGGTTACAGGGGGCGGGCACCGGGGAGCTGTTTTTT. It codes for CASRLQGAGTGELFF.